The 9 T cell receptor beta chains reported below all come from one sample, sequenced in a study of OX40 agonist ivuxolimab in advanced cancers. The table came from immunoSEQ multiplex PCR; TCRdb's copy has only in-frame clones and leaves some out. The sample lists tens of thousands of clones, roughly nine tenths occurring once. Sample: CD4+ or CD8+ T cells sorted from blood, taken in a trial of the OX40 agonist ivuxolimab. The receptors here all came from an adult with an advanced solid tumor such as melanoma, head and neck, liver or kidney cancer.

The DNA for the CDR3 is TGTGCCAGCAGCTTGGAGGGGAACACCGGGGAGCTGTTTTTT. It encodes CASSLEGNTGELFF. The chain has TRBV5-4 and TRBJ2-2; no definite D call. Looked up from germline, CDR1 is SGHNT and CDR2 is YYREEE (reference sequence). The CDR3 loop spans 14 amino acids. The V and J ends lost 0 bases and 1 base respectively, with 4 bases between them.

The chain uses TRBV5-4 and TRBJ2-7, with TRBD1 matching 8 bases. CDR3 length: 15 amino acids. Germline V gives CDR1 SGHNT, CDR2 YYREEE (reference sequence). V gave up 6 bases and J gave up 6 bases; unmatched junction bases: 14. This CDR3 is CASKPDRGIASEQYF. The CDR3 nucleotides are TGTGCCAGCAAACCCGACAGGGGAATTGCCAGCGAGCAGTACTTC.

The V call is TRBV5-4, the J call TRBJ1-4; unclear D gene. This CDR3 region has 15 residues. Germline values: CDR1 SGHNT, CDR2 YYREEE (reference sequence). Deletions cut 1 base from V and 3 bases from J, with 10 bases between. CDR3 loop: CASSLSGKANEKLFF. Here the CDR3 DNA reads TGTGCCAGCAGCTTGTCCGGGAAGGCTAATGAAAAACTGTTTTTT.

The CDR3 loop is CASSQSPYQNEKLFF. Written as DNA, the CDR3 is TGCGCCAGCAGTCAATCCCCTTATCAAAATGAAAAACTGTTTTTT. V gene TRBV23-1 combines with J gene TRBJ1-4; the D is unclear. TRBV23-1 is filed as an ORF, its function uncertain. The V gene lost 0 bases and the J gene lost 5 bases, with 10 bases spanning the gap. The CDR3 totals 15 residues.

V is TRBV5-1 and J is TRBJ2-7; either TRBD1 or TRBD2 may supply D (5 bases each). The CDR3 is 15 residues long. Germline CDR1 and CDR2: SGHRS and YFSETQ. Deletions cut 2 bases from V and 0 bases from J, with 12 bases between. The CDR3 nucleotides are TGCGCCAGCAGCTTTATCCCAGGGAGCTCCTACGAGCAGTACTTC. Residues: CASSFIPGSSYEQYF.

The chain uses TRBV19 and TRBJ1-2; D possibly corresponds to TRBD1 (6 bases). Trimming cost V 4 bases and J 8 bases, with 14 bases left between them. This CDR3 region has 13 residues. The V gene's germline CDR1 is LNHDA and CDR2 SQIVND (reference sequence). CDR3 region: CASSTGGRRGYTF. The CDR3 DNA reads TGTGCCAGTAGTACCGGGGGCCGGCGGGGCTACACCTTC.

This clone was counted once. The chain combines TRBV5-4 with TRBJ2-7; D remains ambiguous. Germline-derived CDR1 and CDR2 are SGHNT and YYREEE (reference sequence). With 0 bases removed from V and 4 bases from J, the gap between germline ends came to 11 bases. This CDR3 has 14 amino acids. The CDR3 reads CASSLVDSLYEQYF. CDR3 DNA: TGTGCCAGCAGCTTGGTTGACTCTTTGTACGAGCAGTACTTC.

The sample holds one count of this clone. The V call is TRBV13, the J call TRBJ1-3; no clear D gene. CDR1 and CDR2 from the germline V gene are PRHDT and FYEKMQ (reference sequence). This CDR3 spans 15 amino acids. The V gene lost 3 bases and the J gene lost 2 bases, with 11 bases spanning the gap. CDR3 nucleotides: TGTGCCAGCAGCTTGAGGTCCCCCACTGGAAACACCATATATTTT. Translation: CASSLRSPTGNTIYF.

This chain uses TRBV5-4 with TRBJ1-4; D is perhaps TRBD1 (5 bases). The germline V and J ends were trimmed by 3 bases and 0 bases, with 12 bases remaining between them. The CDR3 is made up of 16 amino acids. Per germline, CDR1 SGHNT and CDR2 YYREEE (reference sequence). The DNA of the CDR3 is TGTGCCAGCAGCTCCAGGGACCTTGCAACTAATGAAAAACTGTTTTTT. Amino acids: CASSSRDLATNEKLFF.